This T cell receptor beta chain was obtained from a study of cytomegalovirus exposure and HLA in healthy donors. General study findings and limits: HLA alleles were associated with 18,000 or so TCR beta sequences in a later analysis at 0.05 false discovery rate.

This clone was picked up a small number of times. No antigen is known for it. There are 14 residues in the CDR3. Germline V gene lookup returns CDR1 SQVTM and CDR2 ANQGSEA. V was clipped by 6 bases and J by 0 bases, with 12 bases between them. In the PCR, 60 Vbeta and 13 Jbeta primers were used. TCRdb's table, derived via immunoSEQ multiplex PCR, lists solely in-frame clones and lacks some. The sample records roughly 69,000 clones, about 80% being singletons. The V call is TRBV29-1, the J call TRBJ2-1, with D possibly being TRBD2 (5 bases). The receptor comes from a man aged 18 to 35 in good health and CMV-seronegative. The sequencing sample was made of PBMCs. This CDR3 is CSVATGSSYNEQFF. The CDR3 DNA reads TGCAGCGTCGCCACTGGGAGCTCCTACAATGAGCAGTTCTTC.